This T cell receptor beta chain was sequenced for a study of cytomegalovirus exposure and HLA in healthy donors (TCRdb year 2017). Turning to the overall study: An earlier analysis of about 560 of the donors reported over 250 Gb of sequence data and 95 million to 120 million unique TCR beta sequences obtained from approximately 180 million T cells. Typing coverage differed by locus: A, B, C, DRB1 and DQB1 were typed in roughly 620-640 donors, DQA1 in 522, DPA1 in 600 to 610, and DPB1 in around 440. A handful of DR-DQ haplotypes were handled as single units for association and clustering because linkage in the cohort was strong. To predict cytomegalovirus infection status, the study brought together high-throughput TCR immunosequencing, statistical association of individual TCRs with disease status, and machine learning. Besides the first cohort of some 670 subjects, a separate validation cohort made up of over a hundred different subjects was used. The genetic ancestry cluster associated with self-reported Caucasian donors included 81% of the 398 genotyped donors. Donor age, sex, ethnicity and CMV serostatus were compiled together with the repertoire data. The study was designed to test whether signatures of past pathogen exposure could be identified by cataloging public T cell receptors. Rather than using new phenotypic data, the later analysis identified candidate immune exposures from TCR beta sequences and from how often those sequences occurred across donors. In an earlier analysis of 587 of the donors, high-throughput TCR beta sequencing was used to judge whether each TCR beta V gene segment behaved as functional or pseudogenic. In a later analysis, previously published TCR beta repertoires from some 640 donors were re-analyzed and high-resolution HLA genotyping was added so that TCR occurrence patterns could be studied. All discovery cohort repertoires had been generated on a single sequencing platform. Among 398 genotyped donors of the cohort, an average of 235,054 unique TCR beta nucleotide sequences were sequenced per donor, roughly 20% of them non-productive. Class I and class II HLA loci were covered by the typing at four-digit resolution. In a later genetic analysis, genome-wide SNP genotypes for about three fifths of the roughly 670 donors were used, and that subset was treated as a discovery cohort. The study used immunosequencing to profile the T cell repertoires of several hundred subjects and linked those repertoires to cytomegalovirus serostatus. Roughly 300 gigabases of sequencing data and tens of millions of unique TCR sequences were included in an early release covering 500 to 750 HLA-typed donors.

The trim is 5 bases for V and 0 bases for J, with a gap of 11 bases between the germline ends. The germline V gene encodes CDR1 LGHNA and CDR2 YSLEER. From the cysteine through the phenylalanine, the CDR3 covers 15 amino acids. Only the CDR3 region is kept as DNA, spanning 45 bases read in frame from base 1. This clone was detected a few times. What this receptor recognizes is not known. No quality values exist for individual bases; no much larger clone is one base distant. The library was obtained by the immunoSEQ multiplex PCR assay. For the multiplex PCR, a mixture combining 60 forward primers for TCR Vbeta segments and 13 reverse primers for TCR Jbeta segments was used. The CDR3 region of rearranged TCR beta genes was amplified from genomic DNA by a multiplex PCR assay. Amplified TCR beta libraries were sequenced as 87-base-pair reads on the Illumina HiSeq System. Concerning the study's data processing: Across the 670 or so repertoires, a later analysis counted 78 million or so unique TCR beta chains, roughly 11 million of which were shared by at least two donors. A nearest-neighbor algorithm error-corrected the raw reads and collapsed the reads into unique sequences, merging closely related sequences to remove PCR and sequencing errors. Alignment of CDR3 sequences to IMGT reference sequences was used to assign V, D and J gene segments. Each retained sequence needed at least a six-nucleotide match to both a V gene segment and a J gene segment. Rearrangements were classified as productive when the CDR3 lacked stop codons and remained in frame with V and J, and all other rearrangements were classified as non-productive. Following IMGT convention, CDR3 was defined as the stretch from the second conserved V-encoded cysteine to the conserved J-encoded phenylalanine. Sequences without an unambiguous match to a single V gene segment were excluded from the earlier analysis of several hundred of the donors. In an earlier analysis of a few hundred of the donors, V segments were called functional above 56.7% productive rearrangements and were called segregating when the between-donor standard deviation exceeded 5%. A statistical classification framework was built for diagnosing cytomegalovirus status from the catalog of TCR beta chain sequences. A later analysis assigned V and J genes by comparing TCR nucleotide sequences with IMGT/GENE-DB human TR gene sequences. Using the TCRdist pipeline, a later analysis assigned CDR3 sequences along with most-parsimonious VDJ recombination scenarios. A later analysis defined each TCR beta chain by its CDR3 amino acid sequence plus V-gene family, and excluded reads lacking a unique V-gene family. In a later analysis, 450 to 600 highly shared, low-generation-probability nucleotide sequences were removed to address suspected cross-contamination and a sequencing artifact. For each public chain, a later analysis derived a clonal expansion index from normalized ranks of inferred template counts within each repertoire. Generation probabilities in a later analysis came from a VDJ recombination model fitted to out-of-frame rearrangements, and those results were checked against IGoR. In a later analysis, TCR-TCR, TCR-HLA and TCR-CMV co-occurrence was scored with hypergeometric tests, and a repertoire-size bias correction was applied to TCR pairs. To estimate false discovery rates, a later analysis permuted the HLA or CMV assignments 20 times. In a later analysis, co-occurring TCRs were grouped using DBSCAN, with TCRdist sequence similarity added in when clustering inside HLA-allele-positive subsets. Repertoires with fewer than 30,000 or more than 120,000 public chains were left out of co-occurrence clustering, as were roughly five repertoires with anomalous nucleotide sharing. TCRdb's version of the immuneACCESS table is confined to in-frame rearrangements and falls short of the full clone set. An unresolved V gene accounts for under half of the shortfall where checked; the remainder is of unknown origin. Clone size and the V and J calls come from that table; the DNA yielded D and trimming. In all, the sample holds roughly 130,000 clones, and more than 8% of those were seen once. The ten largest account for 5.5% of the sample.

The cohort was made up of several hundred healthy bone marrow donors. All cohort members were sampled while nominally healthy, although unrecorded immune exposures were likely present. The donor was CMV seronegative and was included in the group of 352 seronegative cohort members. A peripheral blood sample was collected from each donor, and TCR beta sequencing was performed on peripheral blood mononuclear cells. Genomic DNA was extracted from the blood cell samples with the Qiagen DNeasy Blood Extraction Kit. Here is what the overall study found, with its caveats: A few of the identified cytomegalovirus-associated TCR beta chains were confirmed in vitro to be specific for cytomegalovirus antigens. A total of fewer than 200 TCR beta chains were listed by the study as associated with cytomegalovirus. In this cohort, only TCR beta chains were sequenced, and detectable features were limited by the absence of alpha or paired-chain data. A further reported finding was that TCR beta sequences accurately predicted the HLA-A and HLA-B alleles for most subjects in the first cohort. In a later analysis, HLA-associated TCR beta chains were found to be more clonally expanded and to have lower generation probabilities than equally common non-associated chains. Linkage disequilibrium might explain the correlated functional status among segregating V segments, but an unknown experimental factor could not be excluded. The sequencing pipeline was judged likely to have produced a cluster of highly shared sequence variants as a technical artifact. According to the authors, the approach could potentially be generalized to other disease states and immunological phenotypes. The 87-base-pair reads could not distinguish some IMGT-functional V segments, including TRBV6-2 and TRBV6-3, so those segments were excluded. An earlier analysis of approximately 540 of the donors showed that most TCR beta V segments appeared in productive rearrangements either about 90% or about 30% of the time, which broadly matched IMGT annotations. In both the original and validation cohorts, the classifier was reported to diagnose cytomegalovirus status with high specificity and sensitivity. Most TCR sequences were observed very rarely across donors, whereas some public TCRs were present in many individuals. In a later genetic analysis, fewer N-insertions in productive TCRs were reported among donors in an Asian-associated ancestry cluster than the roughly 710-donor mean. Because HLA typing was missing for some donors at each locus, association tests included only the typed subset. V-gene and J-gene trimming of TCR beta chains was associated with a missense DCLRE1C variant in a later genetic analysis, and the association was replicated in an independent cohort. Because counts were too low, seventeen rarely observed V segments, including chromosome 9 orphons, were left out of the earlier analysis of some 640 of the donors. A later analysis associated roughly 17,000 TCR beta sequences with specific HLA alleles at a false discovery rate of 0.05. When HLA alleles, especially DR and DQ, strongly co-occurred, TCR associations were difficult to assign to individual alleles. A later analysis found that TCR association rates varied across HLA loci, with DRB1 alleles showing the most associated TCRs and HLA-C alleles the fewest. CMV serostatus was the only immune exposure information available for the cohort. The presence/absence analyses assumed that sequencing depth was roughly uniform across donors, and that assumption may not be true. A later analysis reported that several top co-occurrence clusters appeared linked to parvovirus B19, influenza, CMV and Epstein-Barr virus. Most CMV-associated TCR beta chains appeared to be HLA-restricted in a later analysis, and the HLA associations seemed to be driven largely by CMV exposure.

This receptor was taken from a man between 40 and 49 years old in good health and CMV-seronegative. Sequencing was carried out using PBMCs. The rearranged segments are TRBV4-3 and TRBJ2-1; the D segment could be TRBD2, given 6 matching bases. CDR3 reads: CASSWDFASYNEQFF. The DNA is TGCGCCAGCAGCTGGGACTTCGCCTCCTACAATGAGCAGTTCTTC.